This T cell receptor beta chain appears in the sequencing data of a study of shared clonotypes between healthy human individuals. Libraries were prepared by immunoSEQ multiplex PCR; TCRdb keeps only in-frame clonotypes and omits some of them. The sample has 630,000 or so clones; roughly 98% are singletons. CD45RO-negative, CCR7-selected cells formed the naive CD8 fraction, which excluded terminally differentiated effector memory CD45RA+ cells. The origin of this receptor is a man between 25 and 39 years old in good health. Sequencing used naive CD8+ T cells sorted from blood.

The CDR3 coding sequence is TGCAGCGCCCTGGACAGGAGTGGAGCTTTCTTT. It translates to CSALDRSGAFF. This chain links TRBV29-1 with TRBJ1-1, with 7 bases fitting TRBD1. CDR1 and CDR2 from the germline V gene are SQVTM and ANQGSEA. J was trimmed by 10 bases and V by 7 bases; bases with no gene match: 9. The CDR3 has 11 residues.